Listed below are T cell receptor beta chains from one sample, sequenced in a study of metastatic and nonmetastatic thyroid tumors. Using MiXCR, TCRdb re-called clones from the PCR reads. The table shows about 27,000 clones, with more than 14% occurring only once. The sample was blood. Every receptor here comes from a male donor with papillary thyroid cancer or a benign thyroid nodule (not recorded which). Some clones in this sample may be carry-over from other donors' samples. The CDR3 runs from the conserved cysteine through the conserved F or W. Fields, in order: J gene, V gene, D gene, clone size, CDR3 protein, CDR3 DNA. The D gene is left open where the match is weak. For some rows the clone size is stated as once, few or many, or as a class when expanded; others skip it.

TRBJ1-2	TRBV6-5	TRBD1	medium-sized	CASSYSRTGGNYGYTF	TGTGCCAGCAGTTACTCTCGGACAGGGGGAAACTATGGCTACACCTTC
TRBJ1-2	TRBV28	.	many	CASIPGTYYGYTF	TGTGCCAGCATCCCCGGGACCTACTATGGCTACACCTTC
TRBJ1-2	TRBV20-1	.	.	CSARDRGRPAVYGYTF	TGCAGTGCTAGAGATCGGGGCAGGCCGGCGGTCTATGGCTACACCTTC
TRBJ2-2	TRBV3-1	TRBD2	many	CASSQERAGGPVWRELFF	TGTGCCAGCAGCCAAGAGAGAGCGGGGGGTCCCGTGTGGCGGGAGCTGTTTTTT
TRBJ1-2	TRBV11-3	.	many	CASSLDARDSVYGYTF	TGTGCCAGCAGCTTGGACGCCCGGGACTCCGTCTATGGCTACACCTTC
TRBJ2-7	TRBV12-5	.	.	CASAPHLAISYEQYF	TGCGCTAGTGCCCCCCATCTGGCGATCTCCTACGAGCAGTACTTC
TRBJ2-5	TRBV3-1	TRBD2	many	CASSPGTSGNQETQYF	TGTGCCAGCAGTCCAGGGACTAGCGGGAACCAAGAGACCCAGTACTTC
TRBJ2-2	TRBV6-1	.	many	CASSGSQFPNTGELFF	TGTGCCAGCAGTGGTTCTCAGTTTCCGAACACCGGGGAGCTGTTTTTT
TRBJ1-1	TRBV30	TRBD1	many	CAWSVGTGGNTEAFF	TGTGCCTGGAGTGTGGGGACAGGGGGGAACACTGAAGCTTTCTTT
TRBJ1-2	TRBV6-5	.	many	CASSYGGTDYGYTF	TGTGCCAGCAGTTATGGCGGGACGGATTATGGCTACACCTTC
TRBJ2-7	TRBV6-1	TRBD2	medium-sized	CASSPGTSGRVREQYF	TGTGCCAGCAGCCCCGGGACTAGCGGGAGGGTGAGGGAGCAGTACTTC
TRBJ2-7	TRBV20-1	.	medium-sized	CSAIGGWQGLSSYEQYF	TGCAGTGCCATAGGGGGGTGGCAGGGCTTAAGCTCCTACGAGCAGTACTTC
TRBJ1-5	TRBV20-1	.	many	CSVPDKGSNQPQHF	TGCAGTGTACCCGACAAGGGGAGCAATCAGCCCCAGCATTTT
TRBJ2-2	TRBV12-3/TRBV12-4	.	.	CVSIHSPQDTGELFF	TGTGTCAGCATTCACTCCCCTCAAGACACCGGGGAGCTGTTTTTT
TRBJ2-3	TRBV6-1	.	many	CASSPLRGDADTQYF	TGTGCCAGCAGTCCCCTTAGAGGGGATGCAGATACGCAGTATTTT
TRBJ1-1	TRBV5-5	.	many	CASIPRGNTEAFF	TGTGCCAGCATCCCTAGGGGGAACACTGAAGCTTTCTTT
TRBJ1-2	TRBV12-3/TRBV12-4	.	few	CASYRDTGYTF	TGTGCCAGTTACCGGGACACGGGCTACACCTTC
TRBJ2-1	TRBV2	TRBD2	.	CASKAGGFYNEQFF	TGTGCCAGCAAGGCGGGGGGATTCTACAATGAGCAGTTCTTC
TRBJ2-1	TRBV29-1	TRBD2	many	CSGSGLAGAGEQFF	TGCAGCGGGTCGGGACTAGCGGGGGCGGGTGAGCAGTTCTTC
TRBJ2-3	TRBV9	.	many	CASSAARAITDTQYF	TGTGCCAGCAGCGCGGCTAGGGCCATCACAGATACGCAGTATTTT
TRBJ2-7	TRBV20-1	.	many	CSASGSGGTATYEQYF	TGCAGTGCTAGCGGGAGCGGCGGGACAGCCACCTACGAGCAGTACTTC
TRBJ1-3	TRBV9	.	many	CASSIQGLADTIYF	TGTGCCAGCAGCATACAGGGCCTTGCGGACACCATATATTTT
TRBJ1-6	TRBV12-3/TRBV12-4	.	few	CASGPDRRSPLHF	TGTGCCAGCGGTCCCGACAGGCGTTCACCCCTCCACTTT
TRBJ2-3	TRBV30	.	many	CAWHAGLGGGTQYF	TGTGCCTGGCATGCCGGGCTAGGCGGAGGTACGCAGTATTTT
TRBJ2-7	TRBV19	.	many	CASSMDGHPYYEQYF	TGTGCCAGTAGTATGGATGGGCACCCATACTACGAGCAGTACTTC
TRBJ1-2	TRBV6-1	.	many	CASSEGVAEGYTF	TGTGCCAGCAGTGAAGGCGTAGCGGAGGGCTACACCTTC
TRBJ2-7	TRBV4-1	.	many	CASSPPLSADEQYF	TGCGCCAGCAGCCCACCTCTGAGTGCAGACGAGCAGTACTTC
TRBJ2-7	TRBV6-1	TRBD2	many	CASSRSGSYEQYF	TGTGCCAGCAGTCGGAGCGGGAGCTACGAGCAGTACTTC